What follows are 20 T cell receptor beta chains derived from one specimen sequenced in a study of blood T cells in healthy people across ages (dated by TCRdb to about 2015). Libraries were constructed by 5' RACE. TCRdb lists the instrument as Illumina HiSeq 2500. A second PCR of roughly 6 to 11 cycles was run with a J-beta primer mix and a sample-barcoded 5' primer. TCRdb reworked the public reads: Q25 trimming with fastp, MiXCR clone assembly, productive beta chains retained. Every entry covers one CDR3 protein and lists the most common genes and DNA from its rows. The sample contains 850,000 to 950,000 distinct CDR3 sequences, around 26% of them found a single time. The ten most abundant clones make up 17% of the sample. What was sequenced was blood. The receptors were gathered from a woman of 80 years or more in good health.

V gene TRBV30 combines with J gene TRBJ1-2; D is unclear. The CDR3 is 12 residues long. Germline V CDR1 and CDR2: GTSNPN, SVGIG (reference sequence). Between the trimmed V and J ends, which lost 2 bases and 5 bases, there was a span of 9 bases. The CDR3 nucleotides read TGTGCCTGGAGTCGAAGGGCGTATGGCTACACCTTC. As protein: CAWSRRAYGYTF.

The rearrangement joins TRBV20-1 to TRBJ2-3; D gene ambiguous. The V and J ends lost 2 bases and 10 bases respectively, with 13 bases between them. The CDR3 extends over 12 amino acids. Germline lookup yields CDR1 DFQATT and CDR2 SNEGSKA (reference sequence). DNA of the CDR3: TGCAGTGCTAGAAGCCCTGCTAGTTCGCAGTATTTT. The encoded protein is CSARSPASSQYF.

This clonotype was recorded many times. The chain carries TRBV11-2 and TRBJ2-5; the match to TRBD1 covers 7 bases. The trim removed 0 bases at V and 5 bases at J, leaving 6 bases unmatched. The CDR3 has 15 residues. The V gene's germline CDR1 is SGHAT and CDR2 FQNNGV. In DNA form, the CDR3 reads TGTGCCAGCAGCTTAGATAGGGGGACAGTCGAGACCCAGTACTTC. Translated: CASSLDRGTVETQYF.

This chain joins TRBV6-1 and TRBJ1-6; TRBD1 aligns across 8 bases. Germline trimming cut 8 bases from V and 7 bases from J; bases unmatched to any gene: 1. There are 12 residues in the CDR3. The germline gives CDR1 MNHNS, CDR2 SASEGT. DNA for the CDR3: TGTGCCAGCGACAGGGGCAATTCACCCCTCCACTTT. Its protein is CASDRGNSPLHF.

This clonotype has a count of ten or more. The rearrangement links TRBV12-3 or TRBV12-4 to TRBJ1-2; 7 bases align to TRBD1. Trimming removed 5 bases from V and 8 bases from J; junction bases left unmatched: 8. The CDR3 spans 13 residues. This CDR3 reads CASSPQGILGYTF. CDR3 in DNA: TGTGCCAGCAGTCCACAGGGGATCCTCGGCTACACCTTC.

There are a few counts of this clonotype. V gene TRBV5-6 combines with J gene TRBJ2-7, with D uncertain. The V end was cut by 1 base, the J end by 3 bases, with 11 bases between. Germline loops: CDR1 SGHDT, CDR2 YYEEEE. The CDR3 length is 14 residues. This CDR3 is CASSLLGSGYEQYF. The CDR3 DNA is TGTGCCAGCAGCTTGCTCGGCAGTGGCTACGAGCAGTACTTC.

This clonotype was detected ten times or more. The chain carries TRBV28 and TRBJ2-3, with 7 positions matching TRBD2. Germline assignment: CDR1 MDHEN and CDR2 SYDVKM. The length of the CDR3 is 11 residues. The V segment lost 5 bases and the J segment 11 bases; nucleotides outside the gene matches: 4. CDR3 protein: CASSRLAVQYF. The CDR3 DNA sequence: TGTGCCAGCAGTAGGCTAGCGGTGCAGTATTTT.

The sample holds many counts of this clonotype. This chain joins TRBV13 and TRBJ2-3; TRBD2 matches 10 bases. V trimming: 5 bases; J trimming: 3 bases; junction bases outside the gene matches: 8. The CDR3 totals 16 residues. Per the germline V gene, CDR1 is PRHDT and CDR2 is FYEKMQ (reference sequence). In DNA, the CDR3 is TGTGCCAGCAGCCTTGAAGCGGGGGGGAAGACAGATACGCAGTATTTT. Translation gives CASSLEAGGKTDTQYF.

This clonotype was counted ten times or more. The chain is built from TRBV5-1 and TRBJ2-5; 10 nucleotides line up with TRBD2. Germline CDR1 SGHRS, CDR2 YFSETQ. V was pared by 0 bases and J by 4 bases, with 9 bases of the junction left unmatched. This CDR3 is 17 amino acids long. CDR3 DNA sequence: TGCGCCAGCAGCTTGGCTACTGAAGCGGGGGGGCGAGAGACCCAGTACTTC. It codes for CASSLATEAGGRETQYF.

The table lists this clonotype with a few counts. One base away lies a much larger clone, so this may be a sequencing read error. The rearrangement joins TRBV7-2 to TRBJ2-7, with D possibly matching TRBD2 (6 bases). The V gene's germline CDR1 is SGHTA and CDR2 FQGNSA. V was cut by 5 bases and J by 7 bases, with 21 bases left in between. The CDR3 sequence is 15 residues long. CDR3 residues: CASSLSPGEHNEQYF. DNA of the CDR3: TGTGCCAGCAGCCTAAGTCCGGGGGAGCACAATGAGCAGTACTTC.

Concerning this clonotype itself: This may arise from a read error, as a much more abundant clone is one base away. The chain employs TRBV9 and TRBJ2-7; 7 positions agree with TRBD1. V lost 4 bases to trimming and J lost 0 bases; unmatched junction nucleotides: 4. CDR1 is SGDLS, CDR2 YYNGEE, per germline. The CDR3 contains 14 residues. The DNA of the CDR3 is TGTGCCAGCAGCAGCAGGGACAGCTCCTACGAGCAGTACTTC. Its protein is CASSSRDSSYEQYF.

This clonotype was recorded at least ten times. The CDR3 spells CASSPRTSGVYNEQFF. CDR3 DNA sequence: TGCGCCAGCAGCCCCAGAACTAGCGGGGTGTACAATGAGCAGTTCTTC. This chain joins TRBV5-1 and TRBJ2-1, with 10 positions matching TRBD2. Germline-derived CDR1 and CDR2 are SGHRS and YFSETQ. The CDR3 length is 16 residues. V shed 4 bases and J 4 bases; nucleotides not matched to a gene: 8.

This clonotype was picked up a small number of times. The junction shows a germline mismatch at one end, possibly a read error. J is TRBJ2-3 and V is TRBV12-3 or TRBV12-4; TRBD2 agrees at 8 bases. The CDR3 has 14 residues. CDR3: CASNLRGGLDAQYF. In DNA, the CDR3 is TGTGCCAGCAATCTAAGGGGGGGACTAGATGCGCAGTATTTT.

This clonotype was detected ten times or more. The chain has TRBV12-3 or TRBV12-4 and TRBJ2-2; D is uncertain. Trimming removed 3 bases from V and 4 bases from J, with 3 bases in between. CDR3 length: 12 amino acids. The CDR3 is CASSFGTGELFF. CDR3 sequence (DNA): TGTGCCAGCAGTTTTGGCACCGGGGAGCTGTTTTTT.

Regarding this clonotype: This sequence may be a read error, since a much larger clone differs from it by one base. The CDR3 DNA follows: TGTGCCGGCAGCCTCGTCCCAGGGGGCGGGGAGACCCAGTACTTC. It is translated as CAGSLVPGGGETQYF. V is TRBV5-5 and J is TRBJ2-5; 8 nucleotides match TRBD1. Germline V gene data show CDR1 as SGHKS and CDR2 as YYEKEE (reference sequence). The CDR3 consists of 15 residues.

This clonotype came up many times. V is TRBV14 and J is TRBJ1-2; 7 bases agree with TRBD1. The CDR3 is made up of 13 amino acids. Germline V gene lookup returns CDR1 SGHDN and CDR2 FVKESK. V gave up 3 bases and J gave up 4 bases; unmatched junction bases: 2. The CDR3 DNA is TGTGCCAGCAGCCAGGGACAGTCCTATGGCTACACCTTC. Its protein is CASSQGQSYGYTF.

This clonotype came up many times. The J gene is TRBJ1-2, the V gene TRBV7-9; D possibly corresponds to TRBD1 (6 bases). Germline loops: CDR1 SEHNR, CDR2 FQNEAQ (reference sequence). V dropped 0 bases and J dropped 2 bases, with 10 bases sitting between them. The CDR3 loop spans 15 amino acids. The CDR3 DNA follows: TGTGCCAGCAGCTTAGCTGGGACAAAAAACTATGGCTACACCTTC. Its protein product is CASSLAGTKNYGYTF.

The rearrangement uses TRBV12-3 or TRBV12-4 and TRBJ2-2; D is undetermined. The ends were cut back, 6 bases at V and 5 bases at J, with 13 bases in the middle. The CDR3 length is 14 residues. Here the CDR3 reads CASRGPTLTGELFF. The DNA of the CDR3 is TGTGCCAGCAGGGGCCCTACATTGACCGGGGAGCTGTTTTTT.

This clonotype was detected only a few times. The chain links TRBV20-1 to TRBJ2-5, with D tentatively TRBD2 (6 bases). The germline V and J ends were trimmed by 0 bases and 5 bases, with 16 bases remaining between them. Germline V gene data show CDR1 as DFQATT and CDR2 as SNEGSKA (reference sequence). The CDR3 loop spans 15 amino acids. The CDR3 nucleotides are TGCAGTGCTAGAGAGGCCTCGGGGGAAGGGGAGACCCAGTACTTC. Its protein is CSAREASGEGETQYF.

The chain combines TRBV7-8 with TRBJ1-3; no reliable D call. The germline gives CDR1 SGHVS, CDR2 FQNEAQ. There are 15 residues in the CDR3. V dropped 2 bases and J dropped 0 bases, with 8 bases sitting between them. This CDR3 is CASSLRASSGNTIYF. CDR3 nucleotide sequence: TGTGCCAGCAGCTTAAGGGCGAGCTCTGGAAACACCATATATTTT.